What follows are 10 T cell receptor beta chains derived from one specimen sequenced in a study of naive and memory T cell subsets. Reverse transcription of blood and skin TCR RNA was primed at alpha and beta constant regions. TCRdb recomputed calls from the 5' RACE reads with MiXCR, one row per CDR3 protein. The sample records approximately 27,000 distinct CDR3 sequences, around a quarter being singletons. Whole blood, roughly 2.4 ml, came from adult healthy volunteers. These TCRs come from a female donor in good health.

This sequence joins TRBV29-1 and TRBJ2-1, with D perhaps TRBD2 (5 bases). The germline V and J ends were trimmed by 2 bases and 2 bases, with 10 bases remaining between them. The germline gives CDR1 SQVTM, CDR2 ANQGSEA. The CDR3 extends over 14 amino acids. The CDR3 nucleotides read TGCAGCGTTGAATTGCCGGGGACCTACAATGAGCAGTTCTTC. Translated, it gives CSVELPGTYNEQFF.

The chain is built from TRBV13 and TRBJ2-1, with D possibly being TRBD2 (5 bases). From germline, CDR1 is PRHDT and CDR2 FYEKMQ (reference sequence). CDR3 length: 15 amino acids. Trimming removed 5 bases at V and 6 bases at J, with 17 bases between. As DNA, the CDR3 is TGTGCCAGCAGCCCCCGGCAGCGTGGAGGCAATGAGCAGTTCTTC. Protein: CASSPRQRGGNEQFF.

This clonotype is medium-sized. The chain is built from TRBV11-2 and TRBJ1-5; 8 bases map to TRBD1. V shed 5 bases and J 4 bases; nucleotides not matched to a gene: 7. CDR1 and CDR2 from the germline V gene are SGHAT and FQNNGV. The CDR3 has 15 amino acids. CDR3 sequence: CASSLGTGGNQPQHF. The CDR3 coding sequence is TGTGCCAGCAGCCTCGGGACAGGTGGTAATCAGCCCCAGCATTTT.

This clonotype was seen a handful of times. The rearrangement uses TRBV7-2 and TRBJ2-7, with 8 bases fitting TRBD2. The CDR3 has 15 amino acids. The germline V gene encodes CDR1 SGHTA and CDR2 FQGNSA. V lost 0 bases to trimming and J lost 4 bases; unmatched junction nucleotides: 5. CDR3 sequence: CASSLAPGGPYEQYF. Here the CDR3 DNA reads TGTGCCAGCAGCTTAGCGCCGGGAGGGCCGTACGAGCAGTACTTC.

V is TRBV7-3 and J is TRBJ2-5, with TRBD1 as a possible D gene (5 bases). This CDR3 is 13 amino acids long. Germline V gene data show CDR1 as SGHTA and CDR2 as FQGTGA. V lost 5 bases and J lost 1, with 8 bases in between. The CDR3 sequence: CASSVQVQETQYF. As DNA, the CDR3 is TGTGCCAGCAGCGTACAGGTCCAAGAGACCCAGTACTTC.

This clonotype appeared a single time. The rearrangement joins TRBV10-3 to TRBJ1-2, with 7 bases matching TRBD1. CDR1 ENHRY and CDR2 SYGVKD come from the germline V gene. The CDR3 has 14 residues. V shed 6 bases, J shed 8 bases, and the junction held 12 bases outside the gene matches. In DNA form, the CDR3 reads TGTGCCATCAGCTCCTTCGAGGGGGCTCTGGGCTACACCTTC. It codes for CAISSFEGALGYTF.

The CDR3 bases are TGTGCCAGCAGTACACTGGCGGGGGCTCCCCCCTACGAGCAGTACTTC. As protein: CASSTLAGAPPYEQYF. The chain is built from TRBV25-1 and TRBJ2-7; weak D call: TRBD2 (7 bases). From germline, CDR1 is MGHDK and CDR2 SYGVNS. V shed 5 bases and J shed 2 bases, with 19 bases lying between them. This CDR3 is built from 16 residues.

The rearrangement links TRBV6-5 to TRBJ1-1; possible D gene TRBD1, 5 bases. Germline values: CDR1 MNHEY, CDR2 SVGAGI. The ends were cut back, 0 bases at V and 11 bases at J, with 13 bases in the middle. The length of the CDR3 is 13 residues. In nucleotides, the CDR3 is TGTGCCAGCAGTTACTCGGGACGACCTGGGGCTTTCTTT. As protein: CASSYSGRPGAFF.

This clonotype was detected many times. V is TRBV20-1 and J is TRBJ2-1, with TRBD1 identical over 8 bases. The V and J ends lost 8 bases and 3 bases, in that order; junction bases with no gene match: 6. CDR1 is DFQATT and CDR2 is SNEGSKA in the germline V gene (reference sequence). The CDR3 length is 13 residues. The DNA of the CDR3 is TGCAGTCCCGGACAGGGAATCTACAATGAGCAGTTCTTC. Protein product: CSPGQGIYNEQFF.

On this clonotype: The junction does not match germline at one end; this may be a read error. The J gene is TRBJ1-1, the V gene TRBV7-9; D may be TRBD1 (6 bases). The germline V gene has CDR1 SEHNR and CDR2 FQNEAQ (reference sequence). The CDR3 runs to 13 residues. The CDR3 spells CASSLSRGSSHQF. The CDR3 DNA is TGTGCCAGCAGCTTAAGCAGGGGCAGTTCCCACCAATTT.